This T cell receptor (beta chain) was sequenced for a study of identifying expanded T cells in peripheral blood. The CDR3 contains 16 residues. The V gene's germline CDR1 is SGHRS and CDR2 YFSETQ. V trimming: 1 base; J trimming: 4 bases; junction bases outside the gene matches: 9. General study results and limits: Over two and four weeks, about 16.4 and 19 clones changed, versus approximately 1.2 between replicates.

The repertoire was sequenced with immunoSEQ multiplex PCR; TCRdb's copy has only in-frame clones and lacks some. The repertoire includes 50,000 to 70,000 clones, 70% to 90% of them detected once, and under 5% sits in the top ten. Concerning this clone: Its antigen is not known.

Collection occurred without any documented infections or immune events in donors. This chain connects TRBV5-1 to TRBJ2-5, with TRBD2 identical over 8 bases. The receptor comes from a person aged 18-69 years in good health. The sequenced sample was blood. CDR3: CASSLTSGGVRETQYF. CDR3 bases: TGCGCCAGCAGCTTGACCTCCGGGGGGGTTCGAGAGACCCAGTACTTC. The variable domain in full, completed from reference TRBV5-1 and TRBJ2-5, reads KAGVTQTPRYLIKTRGQQVTLSCSPISGHRSVSWYQQTPGQGLQFLFEYFSETQRNKGNFPGRFSGRQFSNSRSEMNVSTLELGDSALYLCASSLTSGGVRETQYFGPGTRLLVL.